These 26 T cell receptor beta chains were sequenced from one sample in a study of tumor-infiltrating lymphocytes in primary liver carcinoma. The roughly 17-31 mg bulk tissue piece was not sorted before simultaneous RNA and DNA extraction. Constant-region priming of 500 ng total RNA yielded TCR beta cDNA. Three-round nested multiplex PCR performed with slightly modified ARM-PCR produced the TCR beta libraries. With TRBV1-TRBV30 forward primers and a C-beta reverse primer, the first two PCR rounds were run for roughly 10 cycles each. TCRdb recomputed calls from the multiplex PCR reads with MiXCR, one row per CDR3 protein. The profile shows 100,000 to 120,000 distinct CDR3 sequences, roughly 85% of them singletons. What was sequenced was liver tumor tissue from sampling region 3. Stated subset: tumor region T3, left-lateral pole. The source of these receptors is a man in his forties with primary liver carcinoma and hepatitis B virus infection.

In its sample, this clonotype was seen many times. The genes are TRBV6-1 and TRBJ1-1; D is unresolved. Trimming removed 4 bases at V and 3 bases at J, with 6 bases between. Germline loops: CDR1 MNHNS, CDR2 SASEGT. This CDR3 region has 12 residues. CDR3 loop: CASSGWDTEAFF. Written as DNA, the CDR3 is TGTGCCAGCAGTGGGTGGGACACTGAAGCTTTCTTT.

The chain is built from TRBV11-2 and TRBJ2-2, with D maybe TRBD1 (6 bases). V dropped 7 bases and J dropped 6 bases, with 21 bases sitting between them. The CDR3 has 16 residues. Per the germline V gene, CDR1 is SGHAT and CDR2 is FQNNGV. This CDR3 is CASNVQGFSGAGELFF. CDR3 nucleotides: TGTGCCAGCAATGTGCAGGGGTTTTCAGGCGCCGGGGAGCTGTTTTTT.

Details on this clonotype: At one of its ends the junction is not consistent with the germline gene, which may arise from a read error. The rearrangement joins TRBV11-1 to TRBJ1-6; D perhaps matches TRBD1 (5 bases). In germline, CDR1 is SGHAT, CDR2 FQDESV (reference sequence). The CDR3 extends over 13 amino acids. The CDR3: CASGRTLVLPLHF. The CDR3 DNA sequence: TGCGCCAGCGGCCGGACACTGGTTTTACCCCTCCACTTT. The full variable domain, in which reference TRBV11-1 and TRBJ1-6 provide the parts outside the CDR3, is EAEVAQSPRYKITEKSQAVAFWCDPISGHATLYWYRQILGQGPELLVQFQDESVVDDSQLPKDRFSAERLKGVDSTLKIQPAELGDSAMYLCASGRTLVLPLHFGNGTRLTVT.

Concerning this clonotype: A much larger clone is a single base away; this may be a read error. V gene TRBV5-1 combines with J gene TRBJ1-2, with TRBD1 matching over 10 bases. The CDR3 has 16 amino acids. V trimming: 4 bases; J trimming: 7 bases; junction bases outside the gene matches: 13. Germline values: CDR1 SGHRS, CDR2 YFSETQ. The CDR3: CASSQTGTGAICGYTF. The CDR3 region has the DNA TGCGCCAGCAGCCAAACCGGGACAGGGGCCATCTGTGGCTACACCTTC. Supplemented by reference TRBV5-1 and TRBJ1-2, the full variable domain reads KAGVTQTPRYLIKTRGQQVTLSCSPISGHRSVSWYQQTPGQGLQFLFEYFSETQRNKGNFPGRFSGRQFSNSRSEMNVSTLELGDSALYLCASSQTGTGAICGYTFGSGTRLTVV.

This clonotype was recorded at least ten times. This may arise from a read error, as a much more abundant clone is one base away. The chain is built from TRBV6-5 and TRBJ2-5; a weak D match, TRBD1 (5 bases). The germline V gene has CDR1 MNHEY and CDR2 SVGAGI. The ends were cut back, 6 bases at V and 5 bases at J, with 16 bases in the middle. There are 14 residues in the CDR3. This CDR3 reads CASSYARGKETQYF. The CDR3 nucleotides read TGTGCCAGCAGCTACGCAAGGGGCAAGGAGACCCAGTACTTC.

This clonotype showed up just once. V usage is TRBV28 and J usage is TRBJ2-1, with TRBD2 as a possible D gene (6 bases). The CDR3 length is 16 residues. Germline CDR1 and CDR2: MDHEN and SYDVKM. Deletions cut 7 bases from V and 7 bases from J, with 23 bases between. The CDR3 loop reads CASTSTHGRSLNEQFF. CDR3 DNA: TGTGCCAGCACTTCAACCCATGGGAGGTCTTTGAATGAGCAGTTCTTC.

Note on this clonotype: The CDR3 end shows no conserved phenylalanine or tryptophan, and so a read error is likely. CDR3 sequence (DNA): TGTGCCAGCACCACTCCGACGGTAGCCAAAAACATTCAGTACATC. It encodes CASTTPTVAKNIQYI. The chain has TRBV11-2 and TRBJ2-4; D remains ambiguous. This CDR3 has 15 residues. CDR1 is SGHAT, CDR2 FQNNGV, per germline. Between the trimmed V and J ends, which lost 7 bases and 0 bases, there was a span of 13 bases.

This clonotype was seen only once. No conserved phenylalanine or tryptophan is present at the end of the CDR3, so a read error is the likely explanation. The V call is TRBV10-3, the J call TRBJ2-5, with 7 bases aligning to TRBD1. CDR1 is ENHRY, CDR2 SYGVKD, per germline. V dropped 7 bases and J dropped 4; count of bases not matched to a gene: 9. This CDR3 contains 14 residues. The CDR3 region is CAINATGLGETQYL. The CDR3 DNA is TGTGCCATCAATGCGACAGGGTTGGGAGAGACCCAGTACCTC.

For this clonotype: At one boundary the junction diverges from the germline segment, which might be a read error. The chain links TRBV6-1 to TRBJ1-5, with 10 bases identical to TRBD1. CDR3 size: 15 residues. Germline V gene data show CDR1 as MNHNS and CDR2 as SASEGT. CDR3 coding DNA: TGTCCCAGCAGTGATCCGGGACAGGGGAATCAGCACCAGCAATTT. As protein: CPSSDPGQGNQHQQF.

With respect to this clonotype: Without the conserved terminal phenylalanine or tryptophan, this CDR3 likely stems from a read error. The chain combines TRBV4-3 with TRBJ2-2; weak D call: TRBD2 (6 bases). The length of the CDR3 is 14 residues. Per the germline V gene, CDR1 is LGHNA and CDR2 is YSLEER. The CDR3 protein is CASSQGLNIGELFS. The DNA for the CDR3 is TGCGCCAGCAGCCAGGGACTGAACATCGGGGAGCTGTTTTCT.

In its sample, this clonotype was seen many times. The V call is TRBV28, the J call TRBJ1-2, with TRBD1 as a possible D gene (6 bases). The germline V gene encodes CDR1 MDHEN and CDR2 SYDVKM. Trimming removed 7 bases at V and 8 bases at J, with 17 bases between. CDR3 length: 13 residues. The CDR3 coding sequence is TGTGCCAGCAACCTACAGGGCGTTGGGGGCTACACCTTC. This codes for CASNLQGVGGYTF.

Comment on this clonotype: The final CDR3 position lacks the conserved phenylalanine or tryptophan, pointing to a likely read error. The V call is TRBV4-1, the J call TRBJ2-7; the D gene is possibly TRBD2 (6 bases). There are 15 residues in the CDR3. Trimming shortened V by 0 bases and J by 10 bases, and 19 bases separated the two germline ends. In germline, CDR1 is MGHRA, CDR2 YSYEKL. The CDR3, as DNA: TGCGCCAGCAGCCAAGATAAGGCACTAGCCATGGCACAGTACCTA. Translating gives CASSQDKALAMAQYL.

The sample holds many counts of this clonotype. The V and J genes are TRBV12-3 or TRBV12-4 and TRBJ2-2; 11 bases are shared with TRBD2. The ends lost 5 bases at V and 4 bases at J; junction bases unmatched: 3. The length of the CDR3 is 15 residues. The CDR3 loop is CASSGLAGTTGELFF. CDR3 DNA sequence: TGTGCCAGCAGTGGACTAGCGGGTACCACCGGGGAGCTGTTTTTT.

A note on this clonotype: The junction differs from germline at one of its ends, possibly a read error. The CDR3 DNA sequence: TGCGCTGGCAACCAACTAAGGACAGCAGGTTCTGGAAACACCGTATATTTT. Protein product: CAGNQLRTAGSGNTVYF. J is TRBJ1-3 and V is TRBV4-1; D may be TRBD1 (6 bases). The CDR3 has 17 residues. Germline V lookup: CDR1 MGHRA, CDR2 YSYEKL.

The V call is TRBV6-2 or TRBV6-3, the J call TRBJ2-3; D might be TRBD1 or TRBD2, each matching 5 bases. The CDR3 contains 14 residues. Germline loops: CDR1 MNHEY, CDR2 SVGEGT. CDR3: CVSSRDGAGDTQYF. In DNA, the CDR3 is TGTGTCAGTAGTCGGGACGGCGCCGGAGATACGCAGTATTTT.

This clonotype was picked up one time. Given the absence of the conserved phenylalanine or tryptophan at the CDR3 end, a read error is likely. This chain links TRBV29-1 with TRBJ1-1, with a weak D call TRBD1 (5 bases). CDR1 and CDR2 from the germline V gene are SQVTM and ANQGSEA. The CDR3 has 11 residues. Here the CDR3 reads CSGGHNTEAFS. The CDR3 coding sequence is TGCAGCGGTGGACATAACACTGAGGCTTTCTCT.

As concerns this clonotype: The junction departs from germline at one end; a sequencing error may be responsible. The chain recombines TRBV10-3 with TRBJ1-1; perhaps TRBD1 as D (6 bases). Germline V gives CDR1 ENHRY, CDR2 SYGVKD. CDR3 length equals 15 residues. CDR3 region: CAIKSKGQINTEVFF. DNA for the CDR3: TGTGCCATCAAAAGTAAAGGACAGATTAACACTGAAGTTTTCTTT.

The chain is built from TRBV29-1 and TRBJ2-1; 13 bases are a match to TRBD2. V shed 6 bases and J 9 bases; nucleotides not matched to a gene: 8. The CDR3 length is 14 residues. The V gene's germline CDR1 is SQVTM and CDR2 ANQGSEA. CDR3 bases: TGCAGCGTCCAAGGACTAGCGGGAGTAGGTGAGCAGTTCTTC. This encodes CSVQGLAGVGEQFF.

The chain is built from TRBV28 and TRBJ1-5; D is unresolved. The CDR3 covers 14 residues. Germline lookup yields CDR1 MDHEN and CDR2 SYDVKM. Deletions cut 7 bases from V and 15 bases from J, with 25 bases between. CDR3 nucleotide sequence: TGTGCCAGCAAGATGGGGAGGGATCACCAGTCCCGGCATTTT. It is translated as CASKMGRDHQSRHF. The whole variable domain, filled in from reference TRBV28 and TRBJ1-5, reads DVKVTQSSRYLVKRTGEKVFLECVQDMDHENMFWYRQDPGLGLRLIYFSYDVKMKEKGDIPEGYSVSREKKERFSLILESASTNQTSMYLCASKMGRDHQSRHFGDGTRLSIL.

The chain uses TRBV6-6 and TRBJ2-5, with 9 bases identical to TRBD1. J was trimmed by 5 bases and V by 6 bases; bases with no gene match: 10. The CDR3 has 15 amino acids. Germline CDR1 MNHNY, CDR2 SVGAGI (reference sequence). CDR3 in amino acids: CASRDTGGYGETQYF. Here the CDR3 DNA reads TGTGCCAGCAGGGATACAGGGGGCTACGGGGAGACCCAGTACTTC.

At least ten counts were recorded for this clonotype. CDR3 sequence reads: CSGRQIDGYTF. In DNA, the CDR3 is TGCAGCGGTCGACAGATCGATGGCTACACCTTC. The genes are TRBV29-1 and TRBJ1-2; TRBD1 is a possible D gene (5 bases). The CDR3 is made up of 11 amino acids. From germline, CDR1 is SQVTM and CDR2 ANQGSEA. V was cut by 7 bases and J by 6 bases, with 12 bases left in between.

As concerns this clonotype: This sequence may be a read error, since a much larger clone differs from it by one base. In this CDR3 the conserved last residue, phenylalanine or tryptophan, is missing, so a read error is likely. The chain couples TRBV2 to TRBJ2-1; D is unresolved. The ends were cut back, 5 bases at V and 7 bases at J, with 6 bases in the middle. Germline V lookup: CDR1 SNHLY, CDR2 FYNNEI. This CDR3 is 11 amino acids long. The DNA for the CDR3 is TGTGCCAGCAGTCCACTGAATGAGCAGTTCATC. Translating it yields CASSPLNEQFI.

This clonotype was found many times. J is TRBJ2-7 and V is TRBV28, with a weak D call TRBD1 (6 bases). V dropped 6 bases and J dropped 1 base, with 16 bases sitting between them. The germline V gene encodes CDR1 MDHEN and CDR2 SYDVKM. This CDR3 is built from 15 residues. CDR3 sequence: CASSSRQETSYEQYF. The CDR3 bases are TGTGCCAGCAGCTCCCGACAGGAAACTTCCTACGAGCAGTACTTC.

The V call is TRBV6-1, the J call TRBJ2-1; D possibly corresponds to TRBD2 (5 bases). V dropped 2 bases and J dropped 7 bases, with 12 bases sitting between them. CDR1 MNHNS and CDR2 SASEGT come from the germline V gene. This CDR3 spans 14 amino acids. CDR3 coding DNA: TGTGCCAGCAGTGAACAAGCGGATATGAATGAGCAGTTCTTC. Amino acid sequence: CASSEQADMNEQFF.

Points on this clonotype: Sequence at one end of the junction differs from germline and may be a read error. The chain's CDR3 is CASSQGGSGDSYNEQCF. For the CDR3, the DNA is TGTGCCAGCAGCCAAGGCGGTAGCGGAGACTCCTACAATGAACAGTGCTTC. The chain carries TRBV4-2 and TRBJ2-1, with D tentatively TRBD2 (6 bases). There are 17 residues in the CDR3. Germline V gene data show CDR1 as LGHNA and CDR2 as YNFKEQ.

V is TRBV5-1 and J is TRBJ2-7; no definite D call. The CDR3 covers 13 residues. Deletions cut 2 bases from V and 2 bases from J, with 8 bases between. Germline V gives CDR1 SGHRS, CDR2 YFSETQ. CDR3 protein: CASSLEGTYEQYF. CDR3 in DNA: TGCGCCAGCAGCTTAGAAGGGACCTACGAGCAGTACTTC. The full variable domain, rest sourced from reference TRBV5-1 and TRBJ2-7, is KAGVTQTPRYLIKTRGQQVTLSCSPISGHRSVSWYQQTPGQGLQFLFEYFSETQRNKGNFPGRFSGRQFSNSRSEMNVSTLELGDSALYLCASSLEGTYEQYFGPGTRLTVT.